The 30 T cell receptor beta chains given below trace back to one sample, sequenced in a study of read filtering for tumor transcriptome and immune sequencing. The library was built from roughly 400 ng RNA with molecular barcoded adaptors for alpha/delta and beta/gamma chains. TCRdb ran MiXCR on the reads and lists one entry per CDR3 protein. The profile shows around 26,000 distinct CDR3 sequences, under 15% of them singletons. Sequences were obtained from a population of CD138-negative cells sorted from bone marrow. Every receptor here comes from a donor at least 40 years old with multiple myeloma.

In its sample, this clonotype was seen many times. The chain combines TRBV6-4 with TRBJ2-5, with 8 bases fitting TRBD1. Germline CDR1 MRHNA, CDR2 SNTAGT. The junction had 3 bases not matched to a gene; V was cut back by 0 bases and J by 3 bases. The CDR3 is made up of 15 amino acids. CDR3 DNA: TGTGCCAGCAGTGACTCTGGGACAGGAAAAGAGACCCAGTACTTC. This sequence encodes CASSDSGTGKETQYF.

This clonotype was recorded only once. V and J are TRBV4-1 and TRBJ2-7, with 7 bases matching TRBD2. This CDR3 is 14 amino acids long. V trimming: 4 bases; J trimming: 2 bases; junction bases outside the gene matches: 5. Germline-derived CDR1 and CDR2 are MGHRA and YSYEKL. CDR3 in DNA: TGCGCCAGCAGCCCCCGGGACTATGCCTACGAGCAGTACTTC. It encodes CASSPRDYAYEQYF.

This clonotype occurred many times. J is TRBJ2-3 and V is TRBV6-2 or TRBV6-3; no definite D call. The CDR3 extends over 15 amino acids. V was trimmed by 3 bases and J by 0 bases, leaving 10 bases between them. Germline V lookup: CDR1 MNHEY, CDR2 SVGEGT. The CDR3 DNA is TGTGCCAGCAGTTATAGGAACCCCAGCACAGATACGCAGTATTTT. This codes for CASSYRNPSTDTQYF.

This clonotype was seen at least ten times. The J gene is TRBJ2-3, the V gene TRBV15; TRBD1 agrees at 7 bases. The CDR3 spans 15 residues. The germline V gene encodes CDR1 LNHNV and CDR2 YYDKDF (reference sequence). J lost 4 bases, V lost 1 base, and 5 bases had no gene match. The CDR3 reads CATSRAKTGPDTQYF. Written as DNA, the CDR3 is TGTGCCACCAGCAGAGCCAAGACAGGGCCAGATACGCAGTATTTT.

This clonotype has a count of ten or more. The CDR3 sequence: CASSPRLTEQFF. CDR3 bases: TGTGCCAGCTCACCACGGTTAACTGAGCAGTTCTTC. The chain has TRBV18 and TRBJ2-1; no reliable D call. Looked up from germline, CDR1 is KGHSH and CDR2 is LQKENI. Trimming shortened V by 1 base and J by 9 bases, and 7 bases separated the two germline ends. CDR3 length equals 12 residues. Together with reference TRBV18 and TRBJ2-1, the CDR3 gives the full variable domain: NAGVMQNPRHLVRRRGQEARLRCSPMKGHSHVYWYRQLPEEGLKFMVYLQKENIIDESGMPKERFSAEFPKEGPSILRIQQVVRGDSAAYFCASSPRLTEQFFGPGTRLTVL.

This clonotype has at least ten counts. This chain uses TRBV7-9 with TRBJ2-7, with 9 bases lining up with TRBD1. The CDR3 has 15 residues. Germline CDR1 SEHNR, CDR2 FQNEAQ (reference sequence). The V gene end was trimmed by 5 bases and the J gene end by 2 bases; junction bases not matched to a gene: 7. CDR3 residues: CASSRDRTGAYEQYF. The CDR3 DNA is TGTGCCAGCAGCCGAGATCGGACAGGGGCCTACGAGCAGTACTTC.

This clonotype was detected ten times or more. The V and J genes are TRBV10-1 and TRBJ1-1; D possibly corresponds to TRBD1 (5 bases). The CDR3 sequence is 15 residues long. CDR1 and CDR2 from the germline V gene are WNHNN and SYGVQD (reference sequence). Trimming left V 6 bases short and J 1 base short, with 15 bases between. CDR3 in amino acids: CASSLSRASNTEAFF. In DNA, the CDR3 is TGCGCCAGCAGCCTTAGCAGGGCATCGAACACTGAAGCTTTCTTT.

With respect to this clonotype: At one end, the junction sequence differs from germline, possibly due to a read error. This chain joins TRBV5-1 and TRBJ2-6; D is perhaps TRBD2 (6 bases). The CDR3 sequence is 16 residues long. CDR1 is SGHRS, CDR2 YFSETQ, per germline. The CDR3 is CASSLAGYGGANVLTF. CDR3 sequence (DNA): TGTGCCAGCAGCTTGGCGGGGTATGGTGGGGCCAACGTCCTGACTTTC.

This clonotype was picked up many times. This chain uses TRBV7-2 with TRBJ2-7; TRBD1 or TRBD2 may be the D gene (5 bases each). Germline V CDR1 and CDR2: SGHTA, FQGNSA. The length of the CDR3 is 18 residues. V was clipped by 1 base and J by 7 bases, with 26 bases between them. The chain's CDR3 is CASSLGFGSGTLTSEQYF. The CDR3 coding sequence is TGTGCCAGCAGCTTAGGGTTTGGGTCCGGGACCCTTACTTCGGAGCAGTACTTC.

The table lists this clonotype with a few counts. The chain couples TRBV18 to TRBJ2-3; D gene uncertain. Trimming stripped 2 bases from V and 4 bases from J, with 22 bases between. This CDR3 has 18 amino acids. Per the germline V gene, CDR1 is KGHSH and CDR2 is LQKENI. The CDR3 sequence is CASSPMSSVHANADTQYF. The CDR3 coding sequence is TGTGCCAGCTCACCAATGTCTTCTGTCCACGCAAATGCAGATACGCAGTATTTT.

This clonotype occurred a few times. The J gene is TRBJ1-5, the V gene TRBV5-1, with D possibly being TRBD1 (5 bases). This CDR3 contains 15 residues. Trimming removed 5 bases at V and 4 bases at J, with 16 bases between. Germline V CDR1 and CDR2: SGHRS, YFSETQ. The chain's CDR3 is CASRFDSSPNQPQHF. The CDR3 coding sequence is TGCGCCAGCAGATTTGACAGCTCCCCTAATCAGCCCCAGCATTTT.

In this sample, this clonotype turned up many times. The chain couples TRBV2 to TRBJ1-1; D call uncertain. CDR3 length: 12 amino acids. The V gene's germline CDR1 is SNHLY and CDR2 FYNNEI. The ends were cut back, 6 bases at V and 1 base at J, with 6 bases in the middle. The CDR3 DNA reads TGTGCCAGCAGCGAACAGAACACTGAAGCTTTCTTT. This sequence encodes CASSEQNTEAFF.

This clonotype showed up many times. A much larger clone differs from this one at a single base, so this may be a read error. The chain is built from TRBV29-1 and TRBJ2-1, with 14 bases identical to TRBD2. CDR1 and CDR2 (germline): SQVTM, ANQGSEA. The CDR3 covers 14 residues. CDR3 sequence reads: CGGTSGSLNNEQFF. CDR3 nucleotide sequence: TGCGGCGGGACTAGCGGGAGCCTTAACAATGAGCAGTTCTTC.

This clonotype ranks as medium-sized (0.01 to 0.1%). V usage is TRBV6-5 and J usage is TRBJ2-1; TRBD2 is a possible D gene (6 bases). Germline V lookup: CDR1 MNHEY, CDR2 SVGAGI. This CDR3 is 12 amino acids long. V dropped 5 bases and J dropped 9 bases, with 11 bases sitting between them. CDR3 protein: CASSLDGGEQFF. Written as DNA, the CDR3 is TGTGCCAGCAGTCTTGACGGGGGTGAGCAGTTCTTC.

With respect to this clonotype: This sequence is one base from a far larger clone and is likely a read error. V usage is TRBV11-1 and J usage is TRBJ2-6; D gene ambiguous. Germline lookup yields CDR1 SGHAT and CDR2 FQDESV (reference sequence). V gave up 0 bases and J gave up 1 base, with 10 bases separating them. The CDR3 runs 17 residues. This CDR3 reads CASSLAGRPSGANVLTF. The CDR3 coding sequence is TGTGCCAGCAGCTTAGCCGGGCGCCCTTCTGGGGCCAACGTCCTGACTTTC.

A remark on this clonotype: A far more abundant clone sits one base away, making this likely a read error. Here the CDR3 DNA reads TGTGCCAGCAGCTTAGGGCTAGCGGCTCTCTACGAGCAGTACTTC. This sequence encodes CASSLGLAALYEQYF. J is TRBJ2-7 and V is TRBV7-6, with TRBD2 identical over 7 bases. This CDR3 has 15 amino acids. Germline values: CDR1 SGHVS, CDR2 FNYEAQ. Trimming at V came to 1 base and at J to 3 bases, leaving 6 bases not matched to a gene. Full variable domain (outside the CDR3, taken from reference TRBV7-6 and TRBJ2-7): GAGVSQSPRYKVTKRGQDVALRCDPISGHVSLYWYRQALGQGPEFLTYFNYEAQQDKSGLPNDRFSAERPEGSISTLTIQRTEQRDSAMYRCASSLGLAALYEQYFGPGTRLTVT.

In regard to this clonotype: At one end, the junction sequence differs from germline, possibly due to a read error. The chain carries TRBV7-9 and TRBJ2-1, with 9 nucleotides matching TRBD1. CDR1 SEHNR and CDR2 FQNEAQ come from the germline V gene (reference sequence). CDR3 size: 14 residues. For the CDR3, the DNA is TGCGCCAGCAGCTCAGCGGGACAGGGAGGGGAGCAGTTCTTC. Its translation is CASSSAGQGGEQFF.

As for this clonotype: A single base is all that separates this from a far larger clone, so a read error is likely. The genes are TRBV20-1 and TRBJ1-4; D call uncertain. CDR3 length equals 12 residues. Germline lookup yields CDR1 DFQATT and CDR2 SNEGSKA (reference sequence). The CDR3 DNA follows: TGCAGTGCTAGAAAGTTTCAAGATACGCGGTATTTT. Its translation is CSARKFQDTRYF.

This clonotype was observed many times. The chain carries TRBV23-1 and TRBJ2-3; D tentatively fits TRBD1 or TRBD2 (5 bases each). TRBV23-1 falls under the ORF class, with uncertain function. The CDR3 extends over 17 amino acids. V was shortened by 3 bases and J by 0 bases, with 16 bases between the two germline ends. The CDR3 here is CASSHPDGTASTDTQYF. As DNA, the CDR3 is TGCGCCAGCAGTCACCCCGACGGGACGGCAAGCACAGATACGCAGTATTTT.

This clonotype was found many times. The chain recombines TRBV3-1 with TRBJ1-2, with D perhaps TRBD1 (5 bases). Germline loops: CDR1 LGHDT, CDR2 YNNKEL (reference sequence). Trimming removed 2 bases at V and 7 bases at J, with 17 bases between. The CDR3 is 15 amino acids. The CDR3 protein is CASSQTTGTEIGYTF. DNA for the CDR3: TGTGCCAGCAGCCAAACCACCGGGACGGAGATTGGCTACACCTTC. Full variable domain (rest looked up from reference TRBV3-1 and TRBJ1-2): DTAVSQTPKYLVTQMGNDKSIKCEQNLGHDTMYWYKQDSKKFLKIMFSYNNKELIINETVPNRFSPKSPDKAHLNLHINSLELGDSAVYFCASSQTTGTEIGYTFGSGTRLTVV.

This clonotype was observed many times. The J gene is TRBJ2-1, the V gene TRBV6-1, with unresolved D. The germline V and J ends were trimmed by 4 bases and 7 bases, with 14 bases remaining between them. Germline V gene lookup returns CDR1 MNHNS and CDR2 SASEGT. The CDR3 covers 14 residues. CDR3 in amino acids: CASSAETTRNEQFF. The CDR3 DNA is TGTGCCAGCAGTGCGGAGACAACTCGTAATGAGCAGTTCTTC.

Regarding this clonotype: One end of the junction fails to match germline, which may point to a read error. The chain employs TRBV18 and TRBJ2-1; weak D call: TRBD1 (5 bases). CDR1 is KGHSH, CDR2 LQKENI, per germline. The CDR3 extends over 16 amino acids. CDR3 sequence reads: CASSIRIQGVYTEQFF. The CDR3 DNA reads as TGTGCCAGCTCAATCAGGATCCAAGGGGTCTACACTGAGCAGTTCTTC.

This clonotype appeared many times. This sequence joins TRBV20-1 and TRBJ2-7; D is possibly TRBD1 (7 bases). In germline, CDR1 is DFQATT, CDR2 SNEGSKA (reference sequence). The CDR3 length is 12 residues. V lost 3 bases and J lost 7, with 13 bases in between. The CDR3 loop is CSASPQGREQYF. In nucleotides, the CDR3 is TGCAGTGCTAGCCCACAGGGGAGGGAGCAGTACTTC.

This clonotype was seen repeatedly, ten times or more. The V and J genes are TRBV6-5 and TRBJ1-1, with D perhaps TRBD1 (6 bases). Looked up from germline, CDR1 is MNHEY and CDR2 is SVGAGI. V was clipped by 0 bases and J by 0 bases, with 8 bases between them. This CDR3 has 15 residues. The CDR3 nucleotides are TGTGCCAGCAGTTACTCAGGGGGAGTGAACACTGAAGCTTTCTTT. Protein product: CASSYSGGVNTEAFF.

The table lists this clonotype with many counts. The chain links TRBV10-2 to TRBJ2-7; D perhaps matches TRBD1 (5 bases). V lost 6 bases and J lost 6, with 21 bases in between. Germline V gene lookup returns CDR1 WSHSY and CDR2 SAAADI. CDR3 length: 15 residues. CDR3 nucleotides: TGCGCCAGCAGAGTTACGCTTTTCCAGGGAAGCGAGCAGTACTTC. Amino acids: CASRVTLFQGSEQYF.

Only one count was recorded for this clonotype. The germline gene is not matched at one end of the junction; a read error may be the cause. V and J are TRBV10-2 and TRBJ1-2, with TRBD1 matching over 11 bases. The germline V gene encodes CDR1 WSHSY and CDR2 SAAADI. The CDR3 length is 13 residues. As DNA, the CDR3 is TGCGCCAGCAGTAAGGACAGGGGGCGAAGCTACATCTTC. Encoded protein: CASSKDRGRSYIF.

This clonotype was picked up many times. The CDR3 here is CSARTFGQGRTDTQYF. In nucleotides, the CDR3 is TGCAGTGCTAGGACGTTCGGGCAGGGAAGGACGGATACGCAGTATTTT. V usage is TRBV20-1 and J usage is TRBJ2-3; possibly TRBD1 for D (5 bases). From germline, CDR1 is DFQATT and CDR2 SNEGSKA (reference sequence). The length of the CDR3 is 16 residues. Trimming pared 3 bases from V and 6 bases from J, leaving 22 bases between.

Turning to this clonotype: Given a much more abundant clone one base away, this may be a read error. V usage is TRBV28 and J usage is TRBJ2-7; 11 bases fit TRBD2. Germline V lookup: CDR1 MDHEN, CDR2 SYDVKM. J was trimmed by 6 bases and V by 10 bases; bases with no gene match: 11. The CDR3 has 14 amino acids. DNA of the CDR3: TGTGCCATCAGATTAGCGGGAGGGCCGGGCGAGCAGTACTTC. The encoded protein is CAIRLAGGPGEQYF.

CDR3 sequence (DNA): TGTGCCAGCAGTTCCCCTTACGAGCAGTACTTC. Its protein is CASSSPYEQYF. The genes are TRBV25-1 and TRBJ2-7; D unresolved. V was clipped by 5 bases and J by 4 bases, with 6 bases between them. This CDR3 is built from 11 residues. Germline V lookup: CDR1 MGHDK, CDR2 SYGVNS.

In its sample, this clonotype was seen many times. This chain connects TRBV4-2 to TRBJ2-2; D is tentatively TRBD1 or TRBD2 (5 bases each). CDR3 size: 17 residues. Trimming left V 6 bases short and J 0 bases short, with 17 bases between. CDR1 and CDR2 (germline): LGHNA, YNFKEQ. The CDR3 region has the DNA TGTGCCAGCAGTCGCACCGGGACCGACGCGAACACCGGGGAGCTGTTTTTT. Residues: CASSRTGTDANTGELFF.